This paragraph reports one TCR beta chain. The source of the sample is a study of T cell clones after liver transplantation. The CDR3 is 15 residues long. V dropped 1 base and J dropped 1; count of bases not matched to a gene: 1. CDR1 KGHSH and CDR2 LQKENI come from the germline V gene. Method: immunoSEQ multiplex PCR; TCRdb's copy keeps in-frame clones and lacks some. Among about 120,000 clones listed, about nine tenths were seen once. The sequence was collected from a human patient who received a liver transplant. T cells may partly derive from the graft donor. The source was CD4+ T cells from blood, collected 12 months after liver transplant. This sequence joins TRBV18 and TRBJ1-1; 9 bases line up with TRBD1. The CDR3 DNA reads TGTGCCAGCTCACCACGGACAGGGGAGAACACTGAAGCTTTCTTT. Protein sequence: CASSPRTGENTEAFF. Full variable domain (remainder filled in from reference TRBV18 and TRBJ1-1): NAGVMQNPRHLVRRRGQEARLRCSPMKGHSHVYWYRQLPEEGLKFMVYLQKENIIDESGMPKERFSAEFPKEGPSILRIQQVVRGDSAAYFCASSPRTGENTEAFFGQGTRLTVV.